This entry is about one T cell receptor beta chain. The antigen is unknown. This entry belongs to a study of cytomegalovirus exposure and HLA in healthy donors. The donors formed part of the 120-subject validation cohort, distinct from the roughly 730-subject first cohort. Sequencing was performed with immunoSEQ multiplex PCR; in TCRdb, only in-frame clones are kept and a portion is missing. The data hold tens of thousands of clones, with about 97% observed a single time. CDR1 and CDR2 from the germline V gene are ENHRY and SYGVKD. V dropped 6 bases and J dropped 4; count of bases not matched to a gene: 8. The CDR3 has 14 residues. Broader study findings: The study designated fewer than 200 TCR beta chains cytomegalovirus-associated.

The chain joins TRBV10-3 to TRBJ2-7, with 8 positions matching TRBD1. Sequenced sample: PBMCs. The clonotype originates from a woman aged 18-30 years in good health and CMV-seropositive. This chain's CDR3 is CAIRVDREVYEQYF. Here the CDR3 DNA reads TGTGCCATCAGGGTGGACAGGGAAGTTTACGAGCAGTACTTC.